This T cell receptor beta chain was observed in a study of blood T cell repertoires in COVID-19. Repertoires were generated with immunoSEQ multiplex PCR, while TCRdb's copy carries only in-frame clones and drops some. The repertoire holds 390,000 or so clones, with roughly 86% as singletons. There are 13 residues in the CDR3. CDR1 and CDR2 from the germline V gene are LGHDT and YNNKEL (reference sequence). V was cut by 10 bases and J by 6 bases, with 16 bases left in between. The sample taken for sequencing was peripheral blood. The receptor's source is a woman under 40 with COVID-19, enrolled during active disease. The rearrangement joins TRBV3-1 (or the pseudogene TRBV3-2) to TRBJ2-1; possible D gene TRBD1, 6 bases. CDR3 nucleotide sequence: TGTGCCACGAACGGACAGATGGGCAATGAGCAGTTCTTC. Its translation: CATNGQMGNEQFF.